This T cell receptor beta chain was captured by sequencing in a study of graft-versus-host responses after intestinal transplantation. Background on the study: Each transplant was multivisceral, liver-intestinal, or isolated intestinal.

The ends lost 2 bases at V and 5 bases at J; junction bases unmatched: 4. CDR3 length equals 14 residues. Germline assignment: CDR1 GTSNPN and CDR2 SVGIG (reference sequence). As for this clone: Its antigen is unidentified.

Only in-frame clones appear in the TCRdb table, and some are missing; sequencing was by immunoSEQ multiplex PCR. Of tens of thousands of clones in the sample, roughly 92% were seen once. This TCR was sampled from a human donor who received an intestinal transplant. The chain carries TRBV30 and TRBJ2-7, with 12 nucleotides matching TRBD2. The source material was unstimulated CD4+ T cells sorted from spleen or lymph node cells, sampled before intestinal transplant. Written as DNA, the CDR3 is TGTGCCTGGAGTTACGGACTAGCGGGAAACGAGCAGTACTTC. This translates into CAWSYGLAGNEQYF.